A single sample is the source of the 9 T cell receptor beta chains below, sequenced in a study of immune characteristics of hereditary and idiopathic chronic pancreatitis. Chronic pancreatitis tissue was collected during total pancreatectomy with islet autotransplantation. Data came from immunoSEQ multiplex PCR; TCRdb stores just in-frame clones and leaves some out. Of over 11,000 clones listed, 73% were seen once; the top ten hold approximately 15%. The sample taken for sequencing was pancreas tissue with hereditary chronic pancreatitis. Every receptor here comes from a human donor with chronic pancreatitis.

The chain is built from TRBV6-4 and TRBJ2-2; D gene ambiguous. The CDR3 contains 16 residues. Germline V gene lookup returns CDR1 MRHNA and CDR2 SNTAGT. Trimming took off 0 bases at V and 5 bases at J, with 13 bases between the two ends. The chain's CDR3 is CASSDSPQVQTGELFF. DNA for the CDR3: TGTGCCAGCAGTGACTCGCCGCAGGTCCAAACCGGGGAGCTGTTTTTT.

The genes are TRBV19 and TRBJ1-5; D perhaps matches TRBD1 (6 bases). In germline, CDR1 is LNHDA, CDR2 SQIVND (reference sequence). This CDR3 has 15 amino acids. V lost 6 bases and J lost 6, with 18 bases in between. Here the CDR3 DNA reads TGTGCCAGTAGCAGAGGGGGGGGGACGGGTCAGCCCCAGCATTTT. The encoded protein is CASSRGGGTGQPQHF.

By its share, this clone is large (0.1 to 1%). The V gene is TRBV7-9, the J gene TRBJ2-7; D is unclear. CDR3 length: 16 residues. Germline V gives CDR1 SEHNR, CDR2 FQNEAQ (reference sequence). V lost 3 bases, J lost 2 bases, and 17 bases lay in between. Here the CDR3 DNA reads TGTGCCAGCAGCTTTAAGGCCACCGTCCCCGCCTACGAGCAGTACTTC. It codes for CASSFKATVPAYEQYF.

This clone was observed a handful of times. The chain has TRBV19 and TRBJ1-4; tentative D call: TRBD1 (6 bases). The CDR3 is made up of 16 amino acids. Trimming stripped 0 bases from V and 4 bases from J, with 12 bases between. Looked up from germline, CDR1 is LNHDA and CDR2 is SQIVND (reference sequence). CDR3 loop: CASSIESGTLNEKLFF. The CDR3 coding sequence is TGTGCCAGTAGTATAGAGTCCGGGACACTTAATGAAAAACTGTTTTTT.

In its sample, this clone was seen a few times. V gene TRBV7-2 combines with J gene TRBJ2-6; D not certain. The V and J ends lost 0 bases and 2 bases respectively, with 5 bases between them. The CDR3 has 15 amino acids. Germline CDR1 SGHTA, CDR2 FQGNSA. The CDR3 DNA is TGTGCCAGCAGCTTAGCAGAAGCTGGGGCCAACGTCCTGACTTTC. This codes for CASSLAEAGANVLTF.

V is TRBV28 and J is TRBJ1-5, with TRBD1 as a possible D gene (5 bases). Trimming took off 3 bases at V and 4 bases at J, with 13 bases between the two ends. The germline CDR1 and CDR2 sequences are MDHEN and SYDVKM. The CDR3 extends over 15 amino acids. The DNA for the CDR3 is TGTGCCAGCAGTTTCGGGGCAGGGCCTAATCAGCCCCAGCATTTT. Encoded protein: CASSFGAGPNQPQHF.

The J gene is TRBJ1-4, the V gene TRBV6-1; D not resolved. CDR3 length: 16 residues. V was cut by 0 bases and J by 4 bases, with 12 bases left in between. Germline CDR1 is MNHNS and CDR2 is SASEGT. The CDR3 nucleotides read TGTGCCAGCAGTGAAGCGGCGGGCAGGTTTAATGAAAAACTGTTTTTT. Translation: CASSEAAGRFNEKLFF.

CDR3 DNA sequence: TGTGCCAGTAGTATCACACTTCAACACGGCTGGGGCACTGAAGCTTTCTTT. This sequence encodes CASSITLQHGWGTEAFF. The rearrangement uses TRBV19 and TRBJ1-1; D call uncertain. The CDR3 runs 17 residues. The V gene lost 3 bases and the J gene lost 4 bases, with 21 bases spanning the gap. The germline CDR1 and CDR2 sequences are LNHDA and SQIVND (reference sequence).

The chain links TRBV2 to TRBJ2-1, with D possibly TRBD2 on 6 matching bases. Germline V gene lookup returns CDR1 SNHLY and CDR2 FYNNEI. This CDR3 has 13 residues. The ends were cut back, 0 bases at V and 7 bases at J, with 7 bases in the middle. This CDR3 is CASSEARGNEQFF. In DNA, the CDR3 is TGTGCCAGCAGTGAAGCGCGGGGTAATGAGCAGTTCTTC.